These 3 T cell receptor beta chains came from one sample sequenced in a study of tumor-infiltrating lymphocytes in primary liver carcinoma. The researchers produced TCR beta cDNA from 500 to 550 ng total RNA with a constant-region primer. For TCR beta, libraries were produced by three nested multiplex PCR rounds using slightly modified ARM-PCR. Both of the initial two PCR rounds ran for around 9 cycles and employed TRBV1-TRBV30 forward primers alongside a C-beta reverse primer. A single record per CDR3 protein comes from TCRdb applying MiXCR to the multiplex PCR reads. This table holds approximately 300,000 distinct CDR3 sequences, approximately 60% found once. Blood RNA came from unsorted whole blood; germline DNA was also extracted. Sequences were obtained from peripheral blood. The origin of the receptors is a man aged 40-49 years with primary liver carcinoma and hepatitis B virus infection.

Worth noting for this clonotype: A much larger clone lies a single base off, so this may be a read error. The V gene is TRBV4-3, the J gene TRBJ2-1; D unclear. The CDR3 extends over 15 amino acids. Germline CDR1 and CDR2: LGHNA and YSLEER. The CDR3 sequence: CSSSQDPRSYNEQFF. In nucleotides, the CDR3 is TGCTCCAGCAGCCAAGACCCTCGTTCCTACAATGAGCAGTTCTTC.

Concerning this clonotype: The junction departs from the called germline gene at one end, perhaps through a read error. This rearrangement joins TRBV6-5 to TRBJ2-2; either TRBD1 or TRBD2 may supply D (6 bases each). Per the germline V gene, CDR1 is MNHEY and CDR2 is SVGAGI. The CDR3 has 17 amino acids. CDR3 residues: CASSYAARGPDSGELFF. In DNA form, the CDR3 reads TGTGCAAGCAGTTACGCCGCCCGGGGGCCGGACAGCGGGGAGCTGTTTTTT.

This clonotype was picked up one time. A much larger clone is a single base away; this may be a read error. J is TRBJ2-6 and V is TRBV12-3 or TRBV12-4, with TRBD2 matching 10 bases. This CDR3 has 16 residues. The CDR3 sequence is CDSSSGLATGANVLTF. CDR3 DNA: TGTGACAGCAGTTCGGGACTAGCGACTGGGGCCAACGTCCTGACTTTC.